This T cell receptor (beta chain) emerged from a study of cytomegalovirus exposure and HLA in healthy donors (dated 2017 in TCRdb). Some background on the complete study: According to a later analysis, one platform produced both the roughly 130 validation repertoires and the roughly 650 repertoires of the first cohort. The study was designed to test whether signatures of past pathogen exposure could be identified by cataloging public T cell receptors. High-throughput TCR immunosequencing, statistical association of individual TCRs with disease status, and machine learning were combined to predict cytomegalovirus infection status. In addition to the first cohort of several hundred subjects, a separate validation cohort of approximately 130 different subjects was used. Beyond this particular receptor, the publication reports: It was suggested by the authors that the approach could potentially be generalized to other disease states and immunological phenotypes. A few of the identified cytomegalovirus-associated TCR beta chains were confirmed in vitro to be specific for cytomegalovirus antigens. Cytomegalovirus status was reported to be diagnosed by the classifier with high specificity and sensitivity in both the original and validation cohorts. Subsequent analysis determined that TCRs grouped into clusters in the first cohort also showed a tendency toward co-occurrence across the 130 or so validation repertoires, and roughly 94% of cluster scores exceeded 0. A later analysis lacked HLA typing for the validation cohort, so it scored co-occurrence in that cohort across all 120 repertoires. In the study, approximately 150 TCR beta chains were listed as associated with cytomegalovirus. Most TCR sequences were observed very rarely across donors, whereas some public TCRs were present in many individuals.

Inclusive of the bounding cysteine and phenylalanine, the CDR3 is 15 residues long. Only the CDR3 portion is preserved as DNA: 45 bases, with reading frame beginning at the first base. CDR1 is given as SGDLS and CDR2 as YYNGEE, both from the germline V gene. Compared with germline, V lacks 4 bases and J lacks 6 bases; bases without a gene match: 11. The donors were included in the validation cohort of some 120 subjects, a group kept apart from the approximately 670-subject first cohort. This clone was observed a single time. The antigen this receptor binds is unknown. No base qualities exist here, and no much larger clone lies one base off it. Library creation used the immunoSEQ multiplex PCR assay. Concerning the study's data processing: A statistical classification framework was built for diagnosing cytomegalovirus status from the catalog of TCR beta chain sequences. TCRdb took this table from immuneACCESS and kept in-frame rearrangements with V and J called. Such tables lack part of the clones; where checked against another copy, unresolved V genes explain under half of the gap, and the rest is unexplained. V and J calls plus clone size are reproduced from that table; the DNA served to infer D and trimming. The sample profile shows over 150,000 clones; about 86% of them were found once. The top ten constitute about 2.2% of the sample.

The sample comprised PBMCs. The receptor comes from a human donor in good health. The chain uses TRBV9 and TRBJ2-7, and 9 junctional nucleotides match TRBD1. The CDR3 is CASSRSGQGSLEQYF. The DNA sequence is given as TGTGCCAGCAGCAGATCGGGACAGGGCTCCCTCGAGCAGTACTTC.